One T cell receptor (beta chain) is described in this entry. Its target is unknown. This entry is derived from a study of beta chain features in type 1 diabetes. Overall study findings and caveats: In the patient group, naive, central memory and Treg TCRB repertoires seemed more alike than in the healthy donor group. PCR might favor shorter templates, equally in patients and controls. Type 1 diabetes patients had fewer VDJ junction insertions and more deletions.

The authors reverse transcribed all of the isolated RNA, so sequencing captured expressed TCRB transcripts. Produced via immunoSEQ multiplex PCR; TCRdb's table is partial and in-frame only. The data show about 210,000 clones, 11% seen once. Based on CD45RO/CCR7/CD25/CD127/CD95/CD27, CD4+ regulatory, stem cell-like memory, naive and central memory cells were sorted. Sequencing was carried out using central memory CD4+ T cells from blood. The clonotype originates from a man between 18 and 35 years old in good health.

The CDR3 protein is CASSFKGLTDTQYF. CDR3 DNA sequence: TGTGCCAGCAGCTTTAAGGGCCTGACAGATACGCAGTATTTT. The chain has TRBV13 and TRBJ2-3; D remains unclear. CDR1 PRHDT and CDR2 FYEKMQ come from the germline V gene (reference sequence). The CDR3 extends over 14 amino acids. Between the trimmed V and J ends, which lost 3 bases and 3 bases, there was a span of 10 bases.